This T cell receptor beta chain comes out of a study of T cell responses to AZD1222 COVID-19 vaccine. Study findings and constraints: A mostly white British donor set with more females was recruited, and clonal diversity was possibly underestimated. Variant regions that are unmutated are reportedly the target of nearly half of spike-specific TCRs. Along spike, vaccine-associated CD4 TCRs were found throughout, with dominance at 160-218 and 743-854.

The data were produced by immunoSEQ multiplex PCR, yet TCRdb's version contains in-frame clones alone and is incomplete. The data hold about 160,000 clones, with about 92% observed a single time. For this clone: Its antigen is unknown.

The sequencing here drew on peripheral blood, taken 28 days after the second AZD1222 dose. The receptor was isolated from an adult who received the AZD1222 COVID-19 vaccine.

In DNA form, the CDR3 reads TGCAGCGTTGACGCTCGGGGGAGCTCCTACAATGAGCAGTTCTTC. This codes for CSVDARGSSYNEQFF. V usage is TRBV29-1 and J usage is TRBJ2-1, with a weak D call TRBD2 (6 bases). Deletions cut 3 bases from V and 0 bases from J, with 12 bases between. Germline CDR1 SQVTM, CDR2 ANQGSEA. The CDR3 covers 15 residues.